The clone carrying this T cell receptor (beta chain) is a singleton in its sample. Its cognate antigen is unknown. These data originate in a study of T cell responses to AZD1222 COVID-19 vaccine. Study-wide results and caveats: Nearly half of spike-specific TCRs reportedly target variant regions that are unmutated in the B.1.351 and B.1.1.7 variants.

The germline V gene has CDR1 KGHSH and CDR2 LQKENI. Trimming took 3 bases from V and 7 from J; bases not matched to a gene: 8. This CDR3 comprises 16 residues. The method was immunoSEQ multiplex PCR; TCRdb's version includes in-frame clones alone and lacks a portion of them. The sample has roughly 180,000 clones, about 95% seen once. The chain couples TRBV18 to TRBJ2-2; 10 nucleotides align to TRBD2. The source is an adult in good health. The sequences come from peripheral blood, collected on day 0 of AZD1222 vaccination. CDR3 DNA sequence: TGTGCCAGCTCACCGTACTTAGCGGGAGGAGGCGGGGAGCTGTTTTTT. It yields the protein CASSPYLAGGGGELFF.